This TCR beta chain was sequenced in a study of T cell responses to AZD1222 COVID-19 vaccine. At the level of the study: Combined were second doses at about 4 or about 12 weeks.

Whole-study results and caveats: Every sample of the repertoires postdated the peak T cell response. Of spike-specific TCRs, nearly half reportedly target regions left unmutated in variants.

Only in-frame clones appear in the TCRdb table, and some are missing; sequencing was by immunoSEQ multiplex PCR. The data show roughly 130,000 clones, with about 91% seen just once and more than 2.5% held by the top ten. Germline values: CDR1 SGHRS, CDR2 YFSETQ. J was trimmed by 4 bases and V by 0 bases; bases with no gene match: 3. The CDR3 consists of 14 residues. In this sample, this clone turned up once. The antigen remains undetermined. This TCR came from an adult in good health. The sample here was peripheral blood, taken on day 0 of AZD1222 vaccination. The rearrangement uses TRBV5-1 and TRBJ2-5; 7 nucleotides agree with TRBD2. The CDR3 DNA follows: TGCGCCAGCAGCTTGGAGGGGAGGGGAGAGACCCAGTACTTC. Translation gives CASSLEGRGETQYF.